A single sample is the source of the 18 T cell receptor beta chains below, sequenced in a study of CD8 T cells in ankylosing spondylitis. TCRdb redid the calling of the 5' RACE reads with MiXCR, one entry per CDR3 protein. The table lists 250,000 to 400,000 distinct CDR3 sequences, roughly 11% of them singletons. The source material was blood, either unsorted or a sorted T cell fraction (not recorded which). The source of these receptors is a female donor with ankylosing spondylitis or in good health (not recorded which).

The chain employs TRBV7-8 and TRBJ1-5, with D possibly matching TRBD1 (5 bases). V lost 5 bases, J lost 6 bases, and 20 bases lay in between. The CDR3 is made up of 16 amino acids. CDR1 and CDR2 from the germline V gene are SGHVS and FQNEAQ. The CDR3 here is CASSPRPGGGGQPQHF. The CDR3 DNA reads as TGTGCCAGCAGCCCTCGACCGGGCGGGGGTGGTCAGCCCCAGCATTTT.

This rearrangement joins TRBV12-3 or TRBV12-4 to TRBJ1-1; D unclear. Trimming shortened V by 4 bases and J by 10 bases, and 10 bases separated the two germline ends. The length of the CDR3 is 11 residues. This CDR3 reads CASSSLHGAFF. The CDR3, as DNA: TGTGCCAGCAGTTCCCTTCATGGAGCTTTCTTT.

This clonotype was seen many times. This chain uses TRBV20-1 with TRBJ2-3; D is perhaps TRBD1 (6 bases). The CDR3 totals 13 residues. CDR1 and CDR2 (germline): DFQATT, SNEGSKA (reference sequence). The CDR3 loop is CSTRPGATDTQYF. The CDR3 DNA reads as TGCAGCACTCGACCAGGGGCCACAGATACGCAGTATTTT.

This clonotype was seen a handful of times. The V gene is TRBV7-2, the J gene TRBJ2-2; D might be TRBD2 (5 bases). CDR1 SGHTA and CDR2 FQGNSA come from the germline V gene. This CDR3 contains 15 residues. V was shortened by 5 bases and J by 1 base, with 11 bases between the two germline ends. CDR3 in amino acids: CASSEVAMNTGELFF. The CDR3 DNA reads as TGTGCCAGCAGCGAAGTAGCGATGAACACCGGGGAGCTGTTTTTT.

The table lists this clonotype with a count of one. The rearrangement uses TRBV10-1 and TRBJ2-7, with D perhaps TRBD1 (5 bases). This CDR3 spans 14 amino acids. V gave up 2 bases and J gave up 2 bases, with 10 bases separating them. The germline gives CDR1 WNHNN, CDR2 SYGVQD (reference sequence). As DNA, the CDR3 is TGCGCCAGCAGTGAGCCGACAGAGCCCTACGAGCAGTACTTC. This codes for CASSEPTEPYEQYF.

This clonotype was detected ten times or more. The chain has TRBV5-1 and TRBJ1-5, with 7 bases fitting TRBD1. The V segment lost 0 bases and the J segment 9 bases; nucleotides outside the gene matches: 9. Germline assignment: CDR1 SGHRS and CDR2 YFSETQ. The CDR3 is made up of 15 amino acids. CDR3 in amino acids: CASSLVPGTETPQHF. DNA for the CDR3: TGCGCCAGCAGCTTGGTACCCGGGACAGAGACGCCCCAGCATTTT.

Regarding this clonotype: A read error is possible here, since a much larger clone lies one base away. The rearrangement links TRBV20-1 to TRBJ2-7; D not resolved. The germline gives CDR1 DFQATT, CDR2 SNEGSKA (reference sequence). This CDR3 has 11 residues. The CDR3 sequence is CSARKADELYF. The CDR3 nucleotides are TGCAGTGCTAGAAAGGCCGACGAGCTGTACTTC.

Many counts were recorded for this clonotype. This sequence joins TRBV20-1 and TRBJ2-1; D perhaps matches TRBD1 (6 bases). V was shortened by 0 bases and J by 4 bases, with 13 bases between the two germline ends. The germline V gene encodes CDR1 DFQATT and CDR2 SNEGSKA (reference sequence). This CDR3 has 15 amino acids. CDR3 sequence: CSARDLRGAYNEQFF. The DNA of the CDR3 is TGCAGTGCTAGAGATCTCAGGGGCGCGTACAATGAGCAGTTCTTC.

The chain employs TRBV27 and TRBJ2-3; possibly TRBD1 for D (5 bases). Trimming stripped 0 bases from V and 2 bases from J, with 9 bases between. Germline V lookup: CDR1 MNHEY, CDR2 SMNVEV (reference sequence). The CDR3 extends over 15 amino acids. The CDR3 is CASSLSREPTDTQYF. Here the CDR3 DNA reads TGTGCCAGCAGTTTATCCAGGGAACCCACAGATACGCAGTATTTT.

This clonotype was picked up a small number of times. The V call is TRBV11-1, the J call TRBJ2-6; TRBD1 matches 12 bases. The CDR3 consists of 19 residues. Germline CDR1 reads SGHAT; CDR2 reads FQDESV (reference sequence). V lost 4 bases to trimming and J lost 3 bases; unmatched junction nucleotides: 10. DNA of the CDR3: TGTGCCAGCAGCTCTGGGACAGGGGGCGTTCTTTTTGGGGCCAACGTCCTGACTTTC. Protein: CASSSGTGGVLFGANVLTF.

This clonotype was detected many times. The chain carries TRBV6-2 or TRBV6-3 and TRBJ1-2; D gene unclear. This CDR3 is built from 14 residues. Germline CDR1 reads MNHEY; CDR2 reads SVGEGT. V was clipped by 6 bases and J by 5 bases, with 16 bases between them. CDR3 region: CASSLSSAMYGYTF. The DNA of the CDR3 is TGTGCCAGCAGCCTCTCGTCAGCGATGTATGGCTACACCTTC.

This clonotype came up many times. The chain recombines TRBV12-3 or TRBV12-4 with TRBJ2-5; TRBD2 might be the D (5 bases). V gave up 5 bases and J gave up 7 bases, with 17 bases separating them. This CDR3 has 14 amino acids. The CDR3 is CASSANSGVGTQYF. DNA for the CDR3: TGTGCCAGCAGTGCCAATTCCGGGGTTGGGACCCAGTACTTC.

In this sample, this clonotype turned up many times. The chain couples TRBV20-1 to TRBJ2-1, with D unclear. The CDR3 length is 14 residues. Trimming took 4 bases from V and 0 from J, leaving 10 bases between them. Germline V gene lookup returns CDR1 DFQATT and CDR2 SNEGSKA (reference sequence). DNA of the CDR3: TGCAGTGCTAACCGTGGGCCCTCCTACAATGAGCAGTTCTTC. Protein sequence: CSANRGPSYNEQFF.

The table lists this clonotype with a few counts. The chain has TRBV3-1 and TRBJ1-2; a weak D match, TRBD1 (6 bases). The germline V gene has CDR1 LGHDT and CDR2 YNNKEL (reference sequence). CDR3 length equals 16 residues. The V end was cut by 1 base, the J end by 2 bases, with 14 bases between. Written as DNA, the CDR3 is TGTGCCAGCAGCCAAGGAGGGGGGCACCTAAACTATGGCTACACCTTC. Its translation: CASSQGGGHLNYGYTF.

This clonotype has a count of ten or more. The chain has TRBV12-3 or TRBV12-4 and TRBJ2-7, with D perhaps being TRBD1 or TRBD2 (5 bases each). The CDR3 totals 14 residues. V lost 3 bases to trimming and J lost 3 bases, with 12 bases between them. The CDR3 sequence is CASSFGRGDYEQYF. The CDR3 DNA is TGTGCCAGCAGTTTCGGAAGGGGAGACTACGAGCAGTACTTC.

This clonotype came up many times. The J gene is TRBJ2-2, the V gene TRBV5-1; TRBD2 agrees at 8 bases. Germline V gives CDR1 SGHRS, CDR2 YFSETQ. Trimming removed 4 bases from V and 5 bases from J; junction bases left unmatched: 7. This CDR3 region has 15 residues. The CDR3, as DNA: TGCGCCAGCAGCATTAGCGGGAAAGGAACCGGGGAGCTGTTTTTT. Translating it yields CASSISGKGTGELFF.

This clonotype was detected only a few times. The J gene is TRBJ2-2, the V gene TRBV10-1; D is possibly TRBD1 (6 bases). Per the germline V gene, CDR1 is WNHNN and CDR2 is SYGVQD (reference sequence). The ends were cut back, 0 bases at V and 5 bases at J, with 13 bases in the middle. This CDR3 spans 16 amino acids. CDR3 in DNA: TGCGCCAGCAGTGAGTCGAGGGACACAACTACCGGGGAGCTGTTTTTT. Translation gives CASSESRDTTTGELFF.

This rearrangement joins TRBV5-1 to TRBJ2-7, with 8 bases identical to TRBD2. This CDR3 region has 14 residues. The trim removed 3 bases at V and 5 bases at J, leaving 7 bases unmatched. Germline CDR1 is SGHRS and CDR2 is YFSETQ. DNA of the CDR3: TGCGCCAGCAGCTCAAGCGGGAGCGGCAACGAGCAGTACTTC. As protein: CASSSSGSGNEQYF.